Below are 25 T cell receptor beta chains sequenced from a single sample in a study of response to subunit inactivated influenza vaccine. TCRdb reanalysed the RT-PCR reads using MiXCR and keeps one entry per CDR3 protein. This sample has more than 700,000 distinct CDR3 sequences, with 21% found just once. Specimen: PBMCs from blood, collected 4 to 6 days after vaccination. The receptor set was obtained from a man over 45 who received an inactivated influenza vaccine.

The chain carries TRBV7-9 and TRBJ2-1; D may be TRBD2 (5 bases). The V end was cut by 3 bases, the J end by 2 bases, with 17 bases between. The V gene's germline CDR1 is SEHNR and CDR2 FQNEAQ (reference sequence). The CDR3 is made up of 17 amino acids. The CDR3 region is CASSFFMGYSAYNEQFF. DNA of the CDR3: TGTGCCAGCAGCTTCTTTATGGGGTATAGCGCCTACAATGAGCAGTTCTTC.

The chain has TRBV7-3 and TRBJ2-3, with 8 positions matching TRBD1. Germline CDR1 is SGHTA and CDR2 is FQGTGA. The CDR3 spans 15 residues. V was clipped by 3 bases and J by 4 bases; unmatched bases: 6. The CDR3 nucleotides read TGTGCCAGCAGCTTGGCAGGGGGCTTGCCAGATACGCAGTATTTT. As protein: CASSLAGGLPDTQYF.

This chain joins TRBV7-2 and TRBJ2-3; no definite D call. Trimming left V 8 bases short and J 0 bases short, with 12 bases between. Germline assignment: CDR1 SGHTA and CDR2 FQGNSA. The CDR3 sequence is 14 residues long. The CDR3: CASLSGRSTDTQYF. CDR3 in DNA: TGTGCCAGCCTAAGTGGCCGAAGCACAGATACGCAGTATTTT.

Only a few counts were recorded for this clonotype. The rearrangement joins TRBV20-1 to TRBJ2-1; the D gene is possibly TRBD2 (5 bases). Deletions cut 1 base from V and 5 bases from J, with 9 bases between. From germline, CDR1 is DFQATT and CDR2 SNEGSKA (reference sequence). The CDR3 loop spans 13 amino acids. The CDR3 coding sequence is TGCAGTGCTAGAGCGGGATGGGACAATGAGCAGTTCTTC. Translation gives CSARAGWDNEQFF.

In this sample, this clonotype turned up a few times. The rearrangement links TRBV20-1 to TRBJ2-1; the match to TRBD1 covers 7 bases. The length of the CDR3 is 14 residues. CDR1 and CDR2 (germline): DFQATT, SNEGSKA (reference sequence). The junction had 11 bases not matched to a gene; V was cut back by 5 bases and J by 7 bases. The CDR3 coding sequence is TGCAGTGCTCCTTCACCGGGACAGACAAATGAGCAGTTCTTC. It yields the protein CSAPSPGQTNEQFF.

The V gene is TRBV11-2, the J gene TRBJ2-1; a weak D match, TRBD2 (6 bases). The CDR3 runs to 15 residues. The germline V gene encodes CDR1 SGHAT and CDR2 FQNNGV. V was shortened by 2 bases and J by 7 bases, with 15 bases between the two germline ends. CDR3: CASSLQGGSRNEQFF. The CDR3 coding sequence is TGTGCCAGCAGCTTACAGGGAGGATCTAGGAATGAGCAGTTCTTC.

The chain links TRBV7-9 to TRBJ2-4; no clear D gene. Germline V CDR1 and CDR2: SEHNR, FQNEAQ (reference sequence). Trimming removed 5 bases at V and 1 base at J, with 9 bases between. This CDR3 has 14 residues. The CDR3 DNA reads TGTGCCAGCAGCCCCGTTCGGGCCAAAAACATTCAGTACTTC. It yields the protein CASSPVRAKNIQYF.

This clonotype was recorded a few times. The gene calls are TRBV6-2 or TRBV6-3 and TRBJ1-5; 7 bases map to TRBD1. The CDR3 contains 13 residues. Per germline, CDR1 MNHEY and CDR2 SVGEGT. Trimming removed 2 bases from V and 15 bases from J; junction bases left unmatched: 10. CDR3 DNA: TGTGCCAGCAGTTACGGGACAGACTACCAAAGGCATTTT. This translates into CASSYGTDYQRHF.

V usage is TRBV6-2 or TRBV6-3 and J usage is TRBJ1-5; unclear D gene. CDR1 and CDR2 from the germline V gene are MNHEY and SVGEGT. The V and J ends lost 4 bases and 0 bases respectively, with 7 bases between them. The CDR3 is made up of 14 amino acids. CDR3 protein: CASSWQHSNQPQHF. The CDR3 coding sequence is TGTGCCAGCAGTTGGCAGCATAGCAATCAGCCCCAGCATTTT.

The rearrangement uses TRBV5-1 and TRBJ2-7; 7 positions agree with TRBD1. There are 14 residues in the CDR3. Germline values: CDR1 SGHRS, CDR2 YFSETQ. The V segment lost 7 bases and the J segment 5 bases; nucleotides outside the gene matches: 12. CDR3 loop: CASGAQGFIHEQYF. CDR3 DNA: TGCGCCAGCGGCGCACAGGGGTTTATCCACGAGCAGTACTTC.

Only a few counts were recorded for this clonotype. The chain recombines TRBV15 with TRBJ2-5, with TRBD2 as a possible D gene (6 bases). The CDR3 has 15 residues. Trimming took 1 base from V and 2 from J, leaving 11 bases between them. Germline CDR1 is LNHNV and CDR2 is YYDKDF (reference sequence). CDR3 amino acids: CATSRGPGLQETQYF. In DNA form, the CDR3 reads TGTGCCACCAGCAGAGGGCCGGGACTTCAAGAGACCCAGTACTTC.

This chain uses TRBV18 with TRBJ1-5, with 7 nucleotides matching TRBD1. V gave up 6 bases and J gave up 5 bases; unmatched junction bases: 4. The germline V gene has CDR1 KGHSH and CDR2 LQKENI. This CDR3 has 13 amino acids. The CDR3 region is CASSRQGHQPQHF. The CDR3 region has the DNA TGTGCCAGCTCCCGACAGGGTCATCAGCCCCAGCATTTT. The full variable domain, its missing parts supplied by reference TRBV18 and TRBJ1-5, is NAGVMQNPRHLVRRRGQEARLRCSPMKGHSHVYWYRQLPEEGLKFMVYLQKENIIDESGMPKERFSAEFPKEGPSILRIQQVVRGDSAAYFCASSRQGHQPQHFGDGTRLSIL.

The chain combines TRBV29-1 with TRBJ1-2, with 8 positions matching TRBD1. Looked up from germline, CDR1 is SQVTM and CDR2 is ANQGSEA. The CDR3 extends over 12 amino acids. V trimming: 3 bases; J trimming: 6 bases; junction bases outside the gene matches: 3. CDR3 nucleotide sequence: TGCAGCGTTGATCAGGGGGCGCATGGCTACACCTTC. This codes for CSVDQGAHGYTF.

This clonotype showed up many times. The CDR3 bases are TGCGCCAGCAGCAAAACAAATCCTAATGAAAAACTGTTTTTT. Translation gives CASSKTNPNEKLFF. The chain recombines TRBV5-1 with TRBJ1-4, with D hard to call. The ends were cut back, 4 bases at V and 3 bases at J, with 10 bases in the middle. This CDR3 spans 14 amino acids. Germline CDR1 is SGHRS and CDR2 is YFSETQ.

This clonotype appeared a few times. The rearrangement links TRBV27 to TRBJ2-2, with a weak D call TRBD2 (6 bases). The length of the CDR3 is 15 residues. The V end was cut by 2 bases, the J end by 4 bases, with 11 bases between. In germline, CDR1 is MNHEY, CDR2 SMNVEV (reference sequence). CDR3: CASSLVGLPTGELFF. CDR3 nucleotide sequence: TGTGCCAGCAGTTTAGTGGGACTCCCCACCGGGGAGCTGTTTTTT.

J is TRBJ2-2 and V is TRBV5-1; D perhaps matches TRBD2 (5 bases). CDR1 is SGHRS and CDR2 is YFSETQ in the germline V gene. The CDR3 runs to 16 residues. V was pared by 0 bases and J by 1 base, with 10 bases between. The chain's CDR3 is CASSLDGLRNTGELFF. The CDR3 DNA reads TGCGCCAGCAGCTTGGACGGACTTCGGAACACCGGGGAGCTGTTTTTT.

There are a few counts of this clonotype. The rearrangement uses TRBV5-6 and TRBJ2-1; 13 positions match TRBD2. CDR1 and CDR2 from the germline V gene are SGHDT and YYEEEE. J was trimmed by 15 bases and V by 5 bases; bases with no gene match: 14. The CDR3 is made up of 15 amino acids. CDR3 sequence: CASSSRLAGGPIRFF. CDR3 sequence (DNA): TGTGCCAGCAGTTCCCGACTAGCGGGGGGCCCCATTCGGTTCTTC.

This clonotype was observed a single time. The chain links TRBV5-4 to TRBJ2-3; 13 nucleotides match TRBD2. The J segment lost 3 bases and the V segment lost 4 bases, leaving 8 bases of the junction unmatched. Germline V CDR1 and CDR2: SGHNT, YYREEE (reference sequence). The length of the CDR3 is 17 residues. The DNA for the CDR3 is TGTGCCAGCAGCGCACTAACTAGCGGGGGGGCTACAGATACGCAGTATTTT. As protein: CASSALTSGGATDTQYF.

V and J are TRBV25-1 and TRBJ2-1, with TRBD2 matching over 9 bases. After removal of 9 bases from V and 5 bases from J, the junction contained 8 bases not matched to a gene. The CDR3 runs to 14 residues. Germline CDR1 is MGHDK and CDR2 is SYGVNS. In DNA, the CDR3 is TGTGCCAGTAGGACTAGCGAATTTAACAATGAGCAGTTCTTC. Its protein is CASRTSEFNNEQFF.

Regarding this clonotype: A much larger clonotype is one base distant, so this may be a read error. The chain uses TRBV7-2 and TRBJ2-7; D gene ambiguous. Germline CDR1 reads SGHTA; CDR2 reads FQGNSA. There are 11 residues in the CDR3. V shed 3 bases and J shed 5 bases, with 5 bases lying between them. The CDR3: CASSFDNEQYF. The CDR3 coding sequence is TGTGCCAGCAGCTTTGACAACGAGCAGTACTTC.

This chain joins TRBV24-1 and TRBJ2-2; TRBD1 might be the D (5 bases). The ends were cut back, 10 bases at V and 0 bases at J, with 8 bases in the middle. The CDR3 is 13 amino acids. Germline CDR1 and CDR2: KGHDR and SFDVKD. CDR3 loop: CATGESNTGELFF. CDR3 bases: TGTGCCACAGGGGAATCGAACACCGGGGAGCTGTTTTTT.

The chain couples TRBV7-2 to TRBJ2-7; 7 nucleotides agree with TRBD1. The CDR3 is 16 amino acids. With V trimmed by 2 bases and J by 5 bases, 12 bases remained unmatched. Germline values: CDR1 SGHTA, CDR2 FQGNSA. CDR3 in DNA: TGTGCCAGCAGCTTACGTTTGGCAGGGGGTTACGACGAGCAGTACTTC. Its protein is CASSLRLAGGYDEQYF. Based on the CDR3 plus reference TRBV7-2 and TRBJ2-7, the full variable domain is GAGVSQSPSNKVTEKGKDVELRCDPISGHTALYWYRQSLGQGLEFLIYFQGNSAPDKSGLPSDRFSAERTGGSVSTLTIQRTQQEDSAVYLCASSLRLAGGYDEQYFGPGTRLTVT.

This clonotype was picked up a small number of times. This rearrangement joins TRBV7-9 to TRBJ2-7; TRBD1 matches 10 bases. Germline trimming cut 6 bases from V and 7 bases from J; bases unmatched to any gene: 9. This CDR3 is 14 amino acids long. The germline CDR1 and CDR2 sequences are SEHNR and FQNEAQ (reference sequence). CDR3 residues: CASRRTGGSGEQYF. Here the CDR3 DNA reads TGTGCCAGCAGGCGGACAGGGGGGTCTGGAGAGCAGTACTTC. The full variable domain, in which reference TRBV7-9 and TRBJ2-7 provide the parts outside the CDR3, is DTGVSQNPRHKITKRGQNVTFRCDPISEHNRLYWYRQTLGQGPEFLTYFQNEAQLEKSRLLSDRFSAERPKGSFSTLEIQRTEQGDSAMYLCASRRTGGSGEQYFGPGTRLTVT.

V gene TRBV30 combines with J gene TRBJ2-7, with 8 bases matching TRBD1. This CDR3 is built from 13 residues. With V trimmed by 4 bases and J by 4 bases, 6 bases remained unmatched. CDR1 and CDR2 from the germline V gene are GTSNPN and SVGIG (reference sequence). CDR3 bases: TGTGCCTGGAATGACGACAGGGGTTACGAGCAGTACTTC. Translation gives CAWNDDRGYEQYF.

CDR3 protein: CASSRTTNYGYTF. In DNA, the CDR3 is TGTGCCAGCAGCAGGACAACAAACTATGGCTACACCTTC. The chain has TRBV12-3 or TRBV12-4 and TRBJ1-2, with a possible D match to TRBD1 (5 bases). The CDR3 runs 13 residues. V was clipped by 6 bases and J by 2 bases, with 10 bases between them.